Each of the 2 T cell receptor beta chains below was sequenced from the same sample in a study of T cell repertoires in cytomegalovirus infection. TCRdb ran MiXCR on the reads and lists one entry per CDR3 protein. The table lists about 770,000 distinct CDR3 sequences, roughly 28% of them singletons. The antigens for these receptors are not known. The sequencing used cultured CD8+ T cells from PBMCs, collected from culture after CMV antigen stimulation. All receptors come from a human donor in good health (CMV status not recorded). Some clones in this sample may be carry-over from other donors' samples.

This chain links TRBV7-9 with TRBJ2-1, with a possible D match to TRBD2 (6 bases). The CDR3 runs 16 residues. Germline V gene data show CDR1 as SEHNR and CDR2 as FQNEAQ (reference sequence). Trimming cost V 5 bases and J 0 bases, with 14 bases left between them. CDR3 DNA: TGTGCCAGCAGCACGTCTGGCGGGGACTCCTACAATGAGCAGTTCTTC. Protein product: CASSTSGGDSYNEQFF.

This clonotype was counted ten times or more. The chain is built from TRBV6-5 and TRBJ2-2; the D gene is possibly TRBD2 (5 bases). In germline, CDR1 is MNHEY, CDR2 SVGAGI. V was shortened by 3 bases and J by 4 bases, with 6 bases between the two germline ends. The CDR3 extends over 13 amino acids. The CDR3 region is CASSYRGTGELFF. CDR3 nucleotides: TGTGCCAGCAGTTATCGGGGCACCGGGGAGCTGTTTTTT.